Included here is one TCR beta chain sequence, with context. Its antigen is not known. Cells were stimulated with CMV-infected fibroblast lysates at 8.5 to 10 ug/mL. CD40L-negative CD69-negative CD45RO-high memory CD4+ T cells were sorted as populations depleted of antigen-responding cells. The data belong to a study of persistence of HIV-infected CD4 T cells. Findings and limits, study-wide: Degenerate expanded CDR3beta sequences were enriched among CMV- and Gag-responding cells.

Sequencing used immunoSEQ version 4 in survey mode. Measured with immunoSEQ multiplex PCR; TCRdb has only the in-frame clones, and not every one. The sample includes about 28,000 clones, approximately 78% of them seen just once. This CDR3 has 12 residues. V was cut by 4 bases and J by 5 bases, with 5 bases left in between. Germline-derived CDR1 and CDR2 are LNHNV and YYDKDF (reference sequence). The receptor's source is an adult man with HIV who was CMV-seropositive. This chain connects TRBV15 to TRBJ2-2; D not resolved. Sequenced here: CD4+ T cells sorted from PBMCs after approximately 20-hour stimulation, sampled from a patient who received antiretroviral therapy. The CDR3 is CATSIRTGELFF. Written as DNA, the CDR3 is TGTGCCACCAGCATCCGTACCGGGGAGCTGTTTTTT. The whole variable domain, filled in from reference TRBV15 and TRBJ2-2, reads DAMVIQNPRYQVTQFGKPVTLSCSQTLNHNVMYWYQQKSSQAPKLLFHYYDKDFNNEADTPDNFQSRRPNTSFCFLDIRSPGLGDTAMYLCATSIRTGELFFGEGSRLTVL.